This note documents a single T cell receptor (beta chain) sequence. Naive CD8 cells comprised CD45RO-negative, CCR7-positively selected cells, excluding terminally differentiated effector memory CD45RA+ cells. This sample was included in a study of shared clonotypes between healthy human individuals. Assay used: immunoSEQ multiplex PCR; TCRdb lists only in-frame clones, some missing. The data show about 2.1 million clones, around 93% seen once. V shed 6 bases and J shed 5 bases, with 8 bases lying between them. Germline lookup yields CDR1 MDHEN and CDR2 SYDVKM. The CDR3 has 11 amino acids. The chain uses TRBV28 and TRBJ2-7; D uncertain. The sequenced sample consisted of naive CD8+ T cells from PBMCs. The TCR was taken from a man aged 18-30 years in good health. Some clones in this sample may be carry-over from other donors' samples. CDR3 residues: CASRDFDEQYF. CDR3 in DNA: TGTGCCAGCAGAGACTTTGACGAGCAGTACTTC. The entire variable domain, with the rest obtained from reference TRBV28 and TRBJ2-7, is as follows: DVKVTQSSRYLVKRTGEKVFLECVQDMDHENMFWYRQDPGLGLRLIYFSYDVKMKEKGDIPEGYSVSREKKERFSLILESASTNQTSMYLCASRDFDEQYFGPGTRLTVT.